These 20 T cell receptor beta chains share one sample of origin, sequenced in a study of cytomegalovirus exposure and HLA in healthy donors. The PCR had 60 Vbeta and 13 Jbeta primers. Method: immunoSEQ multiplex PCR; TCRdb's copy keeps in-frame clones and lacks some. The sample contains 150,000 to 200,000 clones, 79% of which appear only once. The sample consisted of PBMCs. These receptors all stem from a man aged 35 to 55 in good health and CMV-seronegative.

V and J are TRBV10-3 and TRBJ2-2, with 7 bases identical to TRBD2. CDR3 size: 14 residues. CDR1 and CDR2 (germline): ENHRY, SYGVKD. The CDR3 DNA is TGTGCTAGTCTGGCTAGCGGGAACACCGGGGAGCTGTTTTTT. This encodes CASLASGNTGELFF.

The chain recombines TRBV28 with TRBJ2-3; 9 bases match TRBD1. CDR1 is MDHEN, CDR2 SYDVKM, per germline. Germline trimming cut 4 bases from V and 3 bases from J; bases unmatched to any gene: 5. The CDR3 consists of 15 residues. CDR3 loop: CASSSPGQGTDTQYF. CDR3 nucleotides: TGTGCCAGCAGTTCCCCGGGACAGGGAACAGATACGCAGTATTTT.

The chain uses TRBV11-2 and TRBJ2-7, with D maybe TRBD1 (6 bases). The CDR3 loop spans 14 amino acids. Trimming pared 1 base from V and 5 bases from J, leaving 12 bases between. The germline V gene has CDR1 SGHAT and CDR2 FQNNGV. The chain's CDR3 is CASSLATPGDEQYF. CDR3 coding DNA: TGTGCCAGCAGCTTAGCCACACCAGGGGACGAGCAGTACTTC. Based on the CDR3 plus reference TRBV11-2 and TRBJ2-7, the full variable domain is EAGVAQSPRYKIIEKRQSVAFWCNPISGHATLYWYQQILGQGPKLLIQFQNNGVVDDSQLPKDRFSAERLKGVDSTLKIQPAKLEDSAVYLCASSLATPGDEQYFGPGTRLTVT.

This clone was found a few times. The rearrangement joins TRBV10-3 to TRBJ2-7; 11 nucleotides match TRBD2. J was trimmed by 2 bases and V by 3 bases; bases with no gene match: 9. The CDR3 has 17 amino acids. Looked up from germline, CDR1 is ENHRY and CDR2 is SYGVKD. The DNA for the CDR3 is TGTGCCATCAGTGACTCGCCTGCGGGACTAGCGGCCTACGAGCAGTACTTC. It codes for CAISDSPAGLAAYEQYF.

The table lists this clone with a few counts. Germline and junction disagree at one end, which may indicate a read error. The CDR3 loop is CASQTVTGANGLTF. The CDR3 coding sequence is TGTGCCAGTCAGACAGTAACTGGGGCCAACGGCCTGACTTTC. The gene calls are TRBV19 and TRBJ2-6, with TRBD1 as a possible D gene (5 bases). Germline V gene data show CDR1 as LNHDA and CDR2 as SQIVND (reference sequence). The CDR3 covers 14 residues.

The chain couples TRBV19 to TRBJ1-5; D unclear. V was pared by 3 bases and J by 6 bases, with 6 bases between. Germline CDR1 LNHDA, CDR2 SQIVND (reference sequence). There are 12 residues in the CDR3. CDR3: CASSIFRQPQHF. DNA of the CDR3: TGTGCCAGTAGTATTTTTCGTCAGCCCCAGCATTTT.

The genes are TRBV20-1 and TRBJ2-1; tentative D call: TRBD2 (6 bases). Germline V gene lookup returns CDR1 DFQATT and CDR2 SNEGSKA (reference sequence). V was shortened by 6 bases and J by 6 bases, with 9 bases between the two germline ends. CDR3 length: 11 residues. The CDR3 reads CSAETSNEQFF. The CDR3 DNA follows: TGCAGTGCCGAGACTAGCAATGAGCAGTTCTTC.

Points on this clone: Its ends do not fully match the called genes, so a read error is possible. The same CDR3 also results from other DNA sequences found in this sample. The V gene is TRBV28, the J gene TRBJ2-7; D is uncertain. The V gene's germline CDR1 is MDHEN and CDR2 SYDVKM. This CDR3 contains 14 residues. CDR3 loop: CASSFPQSGVRLKF. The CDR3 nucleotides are TGTGCCAGCAGTTTTCCCCAATCAGGCGTCCGTTTGAAATTC.

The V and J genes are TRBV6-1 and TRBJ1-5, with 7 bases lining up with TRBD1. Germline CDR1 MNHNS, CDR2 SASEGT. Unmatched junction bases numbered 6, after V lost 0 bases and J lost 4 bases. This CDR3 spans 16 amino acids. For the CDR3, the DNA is TGTGCCAGCAGTGAAGCCGAGACAGGGAAGAATCAGCCCCAGCATTTT. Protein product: CASSEAETGKNQPQHF.

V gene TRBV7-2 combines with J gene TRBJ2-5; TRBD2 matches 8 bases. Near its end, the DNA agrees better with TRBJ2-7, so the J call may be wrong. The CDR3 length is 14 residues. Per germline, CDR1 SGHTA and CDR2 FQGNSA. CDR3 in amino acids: CASTPAGLVHEQYF. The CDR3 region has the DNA TGTGCCAGCACCCCAGCGGGACTAGTCCACGAGCAGTACTTC.

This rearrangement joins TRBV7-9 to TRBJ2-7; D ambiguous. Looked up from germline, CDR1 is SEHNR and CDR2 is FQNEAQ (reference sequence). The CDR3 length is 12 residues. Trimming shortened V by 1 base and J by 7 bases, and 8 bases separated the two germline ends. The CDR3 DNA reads TGTGCCAGCAGCTTAGAATTGAGGGAGCAGTACTTC. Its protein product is CASSLELREQYF.

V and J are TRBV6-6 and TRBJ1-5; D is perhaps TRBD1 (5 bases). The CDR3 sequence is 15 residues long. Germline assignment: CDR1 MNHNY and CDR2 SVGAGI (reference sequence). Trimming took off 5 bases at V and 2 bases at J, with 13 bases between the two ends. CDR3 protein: CASSMRTTGNQPQHF. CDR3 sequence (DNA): TGTGCCAGCAGTATGAGGACAACCGGCAATCAGCCCCAGCATTTT.

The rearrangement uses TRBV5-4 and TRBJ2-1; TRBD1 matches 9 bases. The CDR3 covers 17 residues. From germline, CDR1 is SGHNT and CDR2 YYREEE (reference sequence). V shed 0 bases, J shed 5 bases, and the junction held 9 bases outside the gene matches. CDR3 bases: TGTGCCAGCAGCTTGGGGGCCACAGGGGGCGCGAACAATGAGCAGTTCTTC. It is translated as CASSLGATGGANNEQFF.

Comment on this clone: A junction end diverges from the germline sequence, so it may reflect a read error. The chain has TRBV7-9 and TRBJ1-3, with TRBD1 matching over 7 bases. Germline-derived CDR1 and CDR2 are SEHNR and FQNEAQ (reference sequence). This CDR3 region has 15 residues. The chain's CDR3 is CSSSPRRQGGNTIYF. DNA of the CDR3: TGTTCCAGCAGCCCCCGGAGACAGGGCGGAAACACCATATATTTT.

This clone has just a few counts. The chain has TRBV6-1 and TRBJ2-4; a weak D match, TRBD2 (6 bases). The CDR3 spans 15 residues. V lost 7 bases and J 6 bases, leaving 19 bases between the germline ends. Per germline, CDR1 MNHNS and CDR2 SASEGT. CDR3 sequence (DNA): TGTGCCAGCACCGCCTCGTTGGGGGGTACAAACATTCAGTACTTC. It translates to CASTASLGGTNIQYF.

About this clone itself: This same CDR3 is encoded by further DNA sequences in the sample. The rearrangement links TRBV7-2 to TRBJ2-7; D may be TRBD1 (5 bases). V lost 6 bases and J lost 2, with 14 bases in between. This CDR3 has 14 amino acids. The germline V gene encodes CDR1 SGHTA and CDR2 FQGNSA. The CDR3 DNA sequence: TGTGCCAGCAGTCCCCGACAGACCACCTACGAGCAGTACTTC. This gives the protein CASSPRQTTYEQYF.

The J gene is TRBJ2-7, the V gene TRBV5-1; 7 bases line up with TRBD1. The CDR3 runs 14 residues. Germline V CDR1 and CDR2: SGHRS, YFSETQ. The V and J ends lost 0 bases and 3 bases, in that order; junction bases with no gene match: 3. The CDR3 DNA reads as TGCGCCAGCAGCTTGGGAGGGGGCTACTACGAGCAGTACTTC. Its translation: CASSLGGGYYEQYF.

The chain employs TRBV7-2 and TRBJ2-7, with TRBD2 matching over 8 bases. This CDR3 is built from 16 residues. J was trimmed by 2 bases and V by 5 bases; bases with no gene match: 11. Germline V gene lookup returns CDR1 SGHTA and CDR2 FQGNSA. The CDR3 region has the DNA TGTGCCAGCAGCCCTTCATCTAGCGGGCTCACCTACGAGCAGTACTTC. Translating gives CASSPSSSGLTYEQYF.

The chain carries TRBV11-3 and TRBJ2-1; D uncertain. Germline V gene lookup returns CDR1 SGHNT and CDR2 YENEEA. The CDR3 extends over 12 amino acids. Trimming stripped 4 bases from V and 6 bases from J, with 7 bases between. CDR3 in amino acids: CASSSSSNEQFF. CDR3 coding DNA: TGTGCCAGCAGCTCGAGCTCCAATGAGCAGTTCTTC.

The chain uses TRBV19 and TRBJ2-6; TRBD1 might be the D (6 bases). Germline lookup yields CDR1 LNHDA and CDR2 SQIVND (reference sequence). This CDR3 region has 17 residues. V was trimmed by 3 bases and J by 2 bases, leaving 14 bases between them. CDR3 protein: CASSIPARGAGANVLTF. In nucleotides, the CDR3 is TGTGCCAGTAGTATTCCGGCCAGGGGCGCTGGGGCCAACGTCCTGACTTTC.